The 22 T cell receptor beta chains below all came from one sample that was sequenced in a study of blood T cell repertoires in COVID-19. The data were produced by immunoSEQ multiplex PCR, yet TCRdb's version contains in-frame clones alone and is incomplete. The table lists around 260,000 clones, more than 75% of them singletons. The material sequenced was peripheral blood. The receptors stem from a woman aged 60 to 75 with COVID-19, enrolled during active disease.

Here the CDR3 DNA reads TGTGCCAGCAGTCGGACAGGGTACAATCAGCCCCAGCATTTT. This encodes CASSRTGYNQPQHF. The V gene is TRBV6-2 or TRBV6-3, the J gene TRBJ1-5; 8 bases align to TRBD1. There are 14 residues in the CDR3. After removal of 5 bases from V and 3 bases from J, the junction contained 3 bases not matched to a gene. In germline, CDR1 is MNHEY, CDR2 SVGEGT.

This clone was seen many times. The CDR3 DNA sequence: TGTGCCAGCAGCTCGGGGGGACGAGAGCAGTTCTTC. It is translated as CASSSGGREQFF. The chain recombines TRBV7-6 with TRBJ2-1, with TRBD2 identical over 7 bases. After removal of 4 bases from V and 10 bases from J, the junction contained 4 bases not matched to a gene. CDR1 is SGHVS, CDR2 FNYEAQ, per germline. This CDR3 is 12 amino acids long.

This sequence joins TRBV6-5 and TRBJ1-1, with no clear D. Germline CDR1 is MNHEY and CDR2 is SVGAGI. Between the trimmed V and J ends, which lost 3 bases and 3 bases, there was a span of 14 bases. The CDR3 extends over 15 amino acids. CDR3 residues: CASSYSLGRDTEAFF. CDR3 DNA sequence: TGTGCCAGCAGTTATTCCCTCGGTCGGGACACTGAAGCTTTCTTT.

This chain uses TRBV3-1 (or the pseudogene TRBV3-2) with TRBJ1-2, with TRBD1 as a possible D gene (5 bases). This CDR3 comprises 14 residues. Looked up from germline, CDR1 is LGHDT and CDR2 is YNNKEL (reference sequence). Trimming took off 6 bases at V and 4 bases at J, with 15 bases between the two ends. DNA of the CDR3: TGTGCCAGCAGTCAGCATCGGGGGGGCTATGGCTACACCTTC. It is translated as CASSQHRGGYGYTF.

This clone was recorded many times. The chain links TRBV19 to TRBJ1-1, with 7 bases fitting TRBD1. The CDR3 runs to 15 residues. Germline values: CDR1 LNHDA, CDR2 SQIVND (reference sequence). Losses at the gene ends were 11 bases for V and 0 bases for J; bases not matched to a gene: 12. CDR3 region: CAPQTGIRMNTEAFF. The CDR3 nucleotides read TGTGCCCCCCAGACAGGGATCAGAATGAACACTGAAGCTTTCTTT.

Only a few counts were recorded for this clone. Other DNA sequences in the sample encode the same CDR3. The chain uses TRBV19 and TRBJ1-5; 10 bases are shared with TRBD1. This CDR3 is 13 amino acids long. Germline values: CDR1 LNHDA, CDR2 SQIVND (reference sequence). The ends lost 7 bases at V and 4 bases at J; junction bases unmatched: 1. CDR3: CASKDRGNQPQHF. The CDR3 bases are TGTGCCAGTAAGGACAGGGGGAATCAGCCCCAGCATTTT.

The chain recombines TRBV7-3 with TRBJ2-3, with TRBD2 matching 8 bases. This CDR3 is built from 15 residues. V was clipped by 2 bases and J by 1 base; unmatched bases: 2. The germline CDR1 and CDR2 sequences are SGHTA and FQGTGA. CDR3 sequence (DNA): TGTGCCAGCAGCTTATTACTAGCGGGCACAGATACGCAGTATTTT. It is translated as CASSLLLAGTDTQYF. The complete variable domain, with remaining parts taken from reference TRBV7-3 and TRBJ2-3, reads GAGVSQTPSNKVTEKGKYVELRCDPISGHTALYWYRQSLGQGPEFLIYFQGTGAADDSGLPNDRFFAVRPEGSVSTLKIQRTERGDSAVYLCASSLLLAGTDTQYFGPGTRLTVL.

This clone was seen once. The V and J genes are TRBV11-3 and TRBJ2-1, with TRBD2 as a possible D gene (6 bases). CDR3 length: 11 amino acids. Germline CDR1 is SGHNT and CDR2 is YENEEA. V lost 4 bases and J 9 bases, leaving 7 bases between the germline ends. CDR3 DNA sequence: TGTGCCAGCAGCTCGGGGGTTGAGCAGTTCTTC. Translation: CASSSGVEQFF. Variable domain in full (rest from reference TRBV11-3 and TRBJ2-1): EAGVVQSPRYKIIEKKQPVAFWCNPISGHNTLYWYLQNLGQGPELLIRYENEEAVDDSQLPKDRFSAERLKGVDSTLKIQPAELGDSAVYLCASSSGVEQFFGPGTRLTVL.

The V and J genes are TRBV4-1 and TRBJ1-4; no clear D gene. Germline CDR1 is MGHRA and CDR2 is YSYEKL. The CDR3 length is 15 residues. Trimming removed 4 bases from V and 3 bases from J, with 12 bases in between. The CDR3 bases are TGCGCCAGCAGCCGGCCCGGGGTACCTAATGAAAAACTGTTTTTT. Amino acid sequence: CASSRPGVPNEKLFF.

This clone was counted once. The V and J genes are TRBV19 and TRBJ1-5; 9 bases line up with TRBD1. J was trimmed by 7 bases and V by 6 bases; bases with no gene match: 10. CDR1 and CDR2 from the germline V gene are LNHDA and SQIVND (reference sequence). The CDR3 has 15 residues. CDR3 sequence: CASSPSTGGSQPQHF. Written as DNA, the CDR3 is TGTGCCAGTAGCCCGTCCACAGGGGGCAGCCAGCCCCAGCATTTT.

CDR3 residues: CASSPFRDIIQPQHF. Written as DNA, the CDR3 is TGTGCCAGTAGCCCCTTCCGGGACATAATACAGCCCCAGCATTTT. V usage is TRBV19 and J usage is TRBJ1-5, with a tentative D call TRBD1 (6 bases). Germline values: CDR1 LNHDA, CDR2 SQIVND (reference sequence). This CDR3 is 15 amino acids long. V was shortened by 6 bases and J by 7 bases, with 19 bases between the two germline ends.

V and J are TRBV7-9 and TRBJ2-5, with D unresolved. V lost 7 bases to trimming and J lost 9 bases, with 15 bases between them. From germline, CDR1 is SEHNR and CDR2 FQNEAQ (reference sequence). This CDR3 has 12 amino acids. The CDR3 nucleotides read TGTGCCAGCACCCCGAGCCGAGGCCCCCAGTACTTC. This gives the protein CASTPSRGPQYF.

This sequence joins TRBV7-6 and TRBJ1-6, with TRBD1 matching over 9 bases. The V and J ends lost 5 bases and 16 bases, in that order; junction bases with no gene match: 3. The CDR3 consists of 11 residues. Per germline, CDR1 SGHVS and CDR2 FNYEAQ. The CDR3 region has the DNA TGTGCCAGCAGCGACGGGACAGGGCTCCACTTT. Translating it yields CASSDGTGLHF. The entire variable domain, with the rest obtained from reference TRBV7-6 and TRBJ1-6, is as follows: GAGVSQSPRYKVTKRGQDVALRCDPISGHVSLYWYRQALGQGPEFLTYFNYEAQQDKSGLPNDRFSAERPEGSISTLTIQRTEQRDSAMYRCASSDGTGLHFGNGTRLTVT.

V gene TRBV12-3 or TRBV12-4 combines with J gene TRBJ2-1; 12 bases map to TRBD2. V lost 8 bases, J lost 4 bases, and 0 bases stayed unmatched. CDR3 length: 13 amino acids. CDR3 sequence: CASGTSGYNEQFF. The CDR3 region has the DNA TGTGCCAGCGGGACTAGCGGGTACAATGAGCAGTTCTTC.

The J gene is TRBJ2-7, the V gene TRBV6-6, with TRBD2 identical over 9 bases. Per germline, CDR1 MNHNY and CDR2 SVGAGI (reference sequence). With V trimmed by 8 bases and J by 0 bases, 8 bases remained unmatched. The CDR3 totals 15 residues. CDR3: CASQREAVSSYEQYF. The CDR3, as DNA: TGTGCCAGCCAGCGGGAGGCCGTCAGCTCCTACGAGCAGTACTTC.

Written as DNA, the CDR3 is TGTGCCAGCAGTCACCTCATTTCCCTGGACTTGACCTACGAGCAGTACTTC. This gives the protein CASSHLISLDLTYEQYF. This sequence joins TRBV21-1 and TRBJ2-7; the DNA was not compared with TRBD2, the D call given in the table. TRBV21-1 is flagged as a pseudogene. CDR3 length: 17 amino acids.

The V and J genes are TRBV3-1 (or the pseudogene TRBV3-2) and TRBJ2-7; 9 nucleotides agree with TRBD1. V lost 2 bases and J lost 5; bases outside the gene matches: 13. CDR3 length equals 17 residues. Per the germline V gene, CDR1 is LGHDT and CDR2 is YNNKEL (reference sequence). DNA of the CDR3: TGTGCCAGCAGCCAAACATCCGGGACAGGGCGGGTCCACGAGCAGTACTTC. Translating gives CASSQTSGTGRVHEQYF.

The chain employs TRBV27 and TRBJ1-6; D is undetermined. This CDR3 contains 12 residues. V was shortened by 3 bases and J by 5 bases, with 2 bases between the two germline ends. Germline lookup yields CDR1 MNHEY and CDR2 SMNVEV (reference sequence). The CDR3, as DNA: TGTGCCAGCAGTTTCAATAATTCACCCCTCCACTTT. Translation gives CASSFNNSPLHF.

The J gene is TRBJ1-6, the V gene TRBV28, with D perhaps matching TRBD1 (5 bases). Trimming cost V 0 bases and J 7 bases, with 13 bases left between them. Germline CDR1 reads MDHEN; CDR2 reads SYDVKM. The length of the CDR3 is 16 residues. The CDR3 DNA follows: TGTGCCAGCAGTTTATGGGTTCGGCAGGGCAATTCACCCCTCCACTTT. Translating it yields CASSLWVRQGNSPLHF. The full variable domain, its missing parts supplied by reference TRBV28 and TRBJ1-6, is DVKVTQSSRYLVKRTGEKVFLECVQDMDHENMFWYRQDPGLGLRLIYFSYDVKMKEKGDIPEGYSVSREKKERFSLILESASTNQTSMYLCASSLWVRQGNSPLHFGNGTRLTVT.

The V gene is TRBV11-1, the J gene TRBJ2-7, with D tentatively TRBD2 (5 bases). Germline V gene data show CDR1 as SGHAT and CDR2 as FQDESV (reference sequence). V dropped 2 bases and J dropped 7 bases, with 12 bases sitting between them. The CDR3 has 13 amino acids. The CDR3 region has the DNA TGTGCCAGCAGCTTAAGGGTCCGGGAAGAGCAGTACTTC. Protein sequence: CASSLRVREEQYF. The full variable domain, completed using reference TRBV11-1 and TRBJ2-7, is EAEVAQSPRYKITEKSQAVAFWCDPISGHATLYWYRQILGQGPELLVQFQDESVVDDSQLPKDRFSAERLKGVDSTLKIQPAELGDSAMYLCASSLRVREEQYFGPGTRLTVT.

The chain has TRBV28 and TRBJ2-3, with TRBD2 identical over 15 bases. CDR3 length: 15 residues. With 10 bases clipped from V and 6 bases from J, the junction kept 8 bases outside the gene matches. CDR1 and CDR2 (germline): MDHEN, SYDVKM. DNA for the CDR3: TGTGCCACCGGGAGGACTAGCGGGAGGGTCGATACGCAGTATTTT. It specifies CATGRTSGRVDTQYF.

The rearrangement joins TRBV4-3 to TRBJ1-6; D gene uncertain. Germline lookup yields CDR1 LGHNA and CDR2 YSLEER. This CDR3 comprises 16 residues. V lost 0 bases, J lost 8 bases, and 14 bases lay in between. As DNA, the CDR3 is TGCGCCAGCAGCCAAGATGCAGGTTCCTCATATTCACCCCTCCACTTT. It encodes CASSQDAGSSYSPLHF.